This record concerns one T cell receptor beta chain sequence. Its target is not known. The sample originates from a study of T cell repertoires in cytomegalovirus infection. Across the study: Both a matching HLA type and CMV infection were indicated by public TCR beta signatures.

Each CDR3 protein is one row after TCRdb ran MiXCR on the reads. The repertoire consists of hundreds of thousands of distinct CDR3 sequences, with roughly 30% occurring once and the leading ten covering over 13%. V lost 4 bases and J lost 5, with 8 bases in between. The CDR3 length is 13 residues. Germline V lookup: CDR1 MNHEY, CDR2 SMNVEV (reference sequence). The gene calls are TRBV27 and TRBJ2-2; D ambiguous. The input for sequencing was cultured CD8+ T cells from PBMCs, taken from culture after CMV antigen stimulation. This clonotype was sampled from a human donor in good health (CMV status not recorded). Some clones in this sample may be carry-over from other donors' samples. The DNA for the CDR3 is TGTGCCAGCAGTTCTTGGTTAACCGGGGAGCTGTTTTTT. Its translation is CASSSWLTGELFF.